The rows below give T cell receptor beta chains drawn from one sample of a study of T cells after yellow fever vaccination. MiXCR was run by TCRdb on the 5' RACE reads, yielding one entry per CDR3 protein. The sample shows some 320,000 distinct CDR3 sequences, about 10% of them seen only once. Sample: CD4+ T cells sorted from PBMCs, taken 45 days after the yellow fever booster vaccination. These receptors were taken from a man between 18 and 29 years old who received the YFV17D yellow fever vaccine. The CDR3 runs from the conserved cysteine through the conserved F or W. A D gene is named only where the DNA matches it firmly. Some rows have no size entry. The others give once, few or many, or a class for an expanded clone.

d_call	v_call	clone_size	j_call	cdr3_aa	cdr3_nt
NA	TRBV20-1	NA	TRBJ1-2	CSARDPFKGAGHGYTF	TGCAGTGCTAGAGATCCGTTTAAAGGGGCAGGGCATGGCTACACCTTC
NA	TRBV12-3/TRBV12-4	few	TRBJ2-6	CASSLEVGGSGANVLTF	TGTGCCAGCAGTTTAGAGGTCGGCGGCTCTGGGGCCAACGTCCTGACTTTC
NA	TRBV20-1	many	TRBJ1-5	CSATKQGNQPQHF	TGCAGTGCTACAAAACAGGGAAATCAGCCCCAGCATTTT
NA	TRBV10-2	NA	TRBJ1-5	CASSESIARGRNQPQHF	TGCGCCAGCAGTGAGTCGATCGCGAGGGGACGCAATCAGCCCCAGCATTTT
TRBD1	TRBV5-1	NA	TRBJ1-2	CASSLSAQGEYGYTF	TGCGCCAGCAGCTTAAGTGCACAGGGGGAATATGGCTACACCTTC
NA	TRBV14	few	TRBJ2-7	CASSQYGSYEQYF	TGTGCCAGCAGCCAATACGGCTCCTACGAGCAGTACTTC
NA	TRBV12-3/TRBV12-4	many	TRBJ2-1	CASTRGKAYNEQFF	TGTGCCAGCACCAGAGGGAAGGCCTACAATGAGCAGTTCTTC
TRBD1	TRBV7-2	many	TRBJ1-5	CASSPDRGTQPQHF	TGTGCCAGCAGCCCGGACAGGGGGACTCAGCCCCAGCATTTT
NA	TRBV5-1	few	TRBJ2-4	CASSLDDPSLGIF	TGCGCCAGCAGCTTGGATGACCCCTCCCTCGGTATCTTC
NA	TRBV6-5	few	TRBJ2-7	CASSRVKGFSYEQYF	TGTGCCAGCAGTCGTGTAAAAGGGTTTTCCTACGAGCAGTACTTC
NA	TRBV7-9	NA	TRBJ2-1	CASSGTSGFF	TGTGCCAGCAGCGGGACCAGCGGGTTCTTC
TRBD2	TRBV7-2	NA	TRBJ2-2	CASSNRHVSGGANTGELFF	TGTGCCAGCAGCAACCGCCACGTTAGCGGGGGGGCCAACACCGGGGAGCTGTTTTTT
TRBD1	TRBV6-5	once	TRBJ2-5	CASSQPVTGEQETQYF	TGTGCCAGCAGCCAACCCGTGACAGGGGAGCAAGAGACCCAGTACTTC
NA	TRBV11-2	few	TRBJ2-7	CASSLGLGADYEQYF	TGTGCCAGCAGCTTAGGTTTGGGGGCTGACTACGAGCAGTACTTC
NA	TRBV7-2	NA	TRBJ1-2	CASSLSRQGVYGYTF	TGTGCCAGCAGCTTATCTCGCCAAGGGGTATATGGCTACACCTTC
TRBD1	TRBV5-1	NA	TRBJ2-5	CASSLPQGDQETQYF	TGCGCCAGCAGCTTGCCTCAGGGGGATCAAGAGACCCAGTACTTC
TRBD2	TRBV7-6	few	TRBJ2-1	CASSQAGGTINEQFF	TGTGCCAGCAGCCAAGCGGGGGGAACCATAAATGAGCAGTTCTTC
NA	TRBV7-9	NA	TRBJ2-2	CASSNVWPGRVNTGELFF	TGTGCCAGCAGTAACGTGTGGCCCGGCAGGGTCAACACCGGGGAGCTGTTTTTT
NA	TRBV18	NA	TRBJ1-2	CASSPSRGYTF	TGTGCCAGCTCGCCATCCCGGGGCTACACCTTC
NA	TRBV5-6	NA	TRBJ2-2	CASQMGAAGELFF	TGTGCCAGCCAAATGGGGGCCGCCGGGGAGCTGTTTTTT
NA	TRBV20-1	once	TRBJ2-5	CSARAPGSQYF	TGCAGTGCTAGAGCCCCGGGTAGCCAGTACTTC
TRBD1	TRBV20-1	few	TRBJ1-2	CSATQPSGGGSYGYTF	TGCAGTGCCACCCAACCATCAGGGGGCGGTAGCTATGGCTACACCTTC
TRBD2	TRBV24-1	few	TRBJ2-4	CATSDGTSGGWKNIQYF	TGTGCCACCAGTGATGGGACTAGCGGGGGGTGGAAAAACATTCAGTACTTC
NA	TRBV12-3/TRBV12-4	few	TRBJ1-3	CASSGQGNTIYF	TGTGCCAGCAGTGGTCAAGGAAACACCATATATTTT
NA	TRBV5-6	NA	TRBJ2-7	CASSRPGGHEQYF	TGTGCCAGCAGCAGACCAGGGGGGCACGAGCAGTACTTC
TRBD1	TRBV20-1	few	TRBJ1-1	CSAVQGAGTEAFF	TGCAGTGCTGTGCAGGGGGCAGGCACTGAAGCTTTCTTT
NA	TRBV28	many	TRBJ2-3	CASSLLAAGQATDTQYF	TGTGCCAGCAGTTTATTAGCAGCGGGTCAGGCCACAGATACGCAGTATTTT
NA	TRBV5-1	few	TRBJ2-4	CASSSMGAVNIQYF	TGCGCCAGCAGCTCCATGGGGGCCGTAAACATTCAGTACTTC
NA	TRBV5-1	few	TRBJ1-1	CASSLMSSSDTEAFF	TGCGCCAGCAGCTTGATGTCGTCATCGGACACTGAAGCTTTCTTT
TRBD1	TRBV6-2/TRBV6-3	few	TRBJ1-5	CASIRDSGGPQHF	TGTGCCAGCATTCGGGACTCAGGGGGGCCCCAGCATTTT
TRBD1	TRBV7-9	NA	TRBJ1-6	CASSLGRDSYNSPLHF	TGTGCCAGCAGCTTAGGACGGGACAGTTATAATTCACCCCTCCACTTT
TRBD1	TRBV10-3	NA	TRBJ1-6	CAISSQTGYLDSPLHF	TGTGCCATCAGTTCACAGACAGGGTATCTTGACTCACCCCTCCACTTT
TRBD1	TRBV7-2	many	TRBJ2-5	CASSTNRGPEETQYF	TGTGCCAGCAGCACCAACAGGGGGCCGGAGGAGACCCAGTACTTC